These 13 T cell receptor beta chains share one sample of origin, sequenced in a study of identical twins. TCRdb itself ran the 5' RACE reads through MiXCR, one entry per CDR3 protein. The profile shows 1.5 million to 2 million distinct CDR3 sequences, around a third of them singletons. Sequenced sample: cord blood. These receptors originate from a newborn girl in good health.

About this clonotype: The germline gene is not matched at one end of the junction; a read error may be the cause. The gene calls are TRBV2 and TRBJ2-1; D ambiguous. The V gene's germline CDR1 is SNHLY and CDR2 FYNNEI. The CDR3 loop spans 14 amino acids. The CDR3 reads CASSGRALYNGQFF. For the CDR3, the DNA is TGTGCCAGCAGTGGTAGGGCTCTCTACAATGGGCAGTTCTTC.

The J gene is TRBJ2-2, the V gene TRBV19; D is unresolved. The CDR3 spans 14 residues. Trimming pared 3 bases from V and 4 bases from J, leaving 9 bases between. The V gene's germline CDR1 is LNHDA and CDR2 SQIVND (reference sequence). The CDR3 is CASSMGRITGELFF. The CDR3 nucleotides read TGTGCCAGTAGTATGGGCAGAATCACCGGGGAGCTGTTTTTT. The variable domain in full, completed from reference TRBV19 and TRBJ2-2, reads DGGITQSPKYLFRKEGQNVTLSCEQNLNHDAMYWYRQDPGQGLRLIYYSQIVNDFQKGDIAEGYSVSREKKESFPLTVTSAQKNPTAFYLCASSMGRITGELFFGEGSRLTVL.

The chain joins TRBV21-1 to TRBJ2-7. TRBV21-1 is reported as a pseudogene. The CDR3 has 11 residues. CDR3 DNA sequence: TGTGCCAGCAGCAAATTGGGCGAGCAGTACTTC. Protein: CASSKLGEQYF.

This clonotype occurred a few times. The chain has TRBV6-1 and TRBJ2-4, with 14 bases identical to TRBD2. V trimming: 6 bases; J trimming: 0 bases; junction bases outside the gene matches: 7. This CDR3 spans 18 amino acids. Per germline, CDR1 MNHNS and CDR2 SASEGT. CDR3 loop: CASSPTSGRELAKNIQYF. The DNA of the CDR3 is TGTGCCAGCAGCCCGACTAGCGGGAGGGAGCTAGCCAAAAACATTCAGTACTTC.

This clonotype was recorded a few times. This rearrangement joins TRBV2 to TRBJ1-6; D is perhaps TRBD1 (6 bases). Germline V CDR1 and CDR2: SNHLY, FYNNEI. V was cut by 4 bases and J by 4 bases, with 8 bases left in between. CDR3 size: 14 residues. The CDR3 nucleotides are TGTGCCAGCAGTGTCCAGGGGTATAATTCACCCCTCCACTTT. It is translated as CASSVQGYNSPLHF. The full variable domain, with the rest looked up from reference TRBV2 and TRBJ1-6, is EPEVTQTPSHQVTQMGQEVILRCVPISNHLYFYWYRQILGQKVEFLVSFYNNEISEKSEIFDDQFSVERPDGSNFTLKIRSTKLEDSAMYFCASSVQGYNSPLHFGNGTRLTVT.

This clonotype was detected only a few times. The chain recombines TRBV7-2 with TRBJ1-4; D remains ambiguous. The CDR3 contains 15 residues. The V and J ends lost 4 bases and 8 bases respectively, with 17 bases between them. CDR1 is SGHTA, CDR2 FQGNSA, per germline. The CDR3 here is CASSSLPWMREKLFF. CDR3 DNA sequence: TGTGCCAGCAGCTCCCTACCCTGGATGAGAGAAAAACTGTTTTTT.

This chain links TRBV27 with TRBJ2-2, with 7 bases matching TRBD1. V lost 5 bases to trimming and J lost 4 bases; unmatched junction nucleotides: 4. The CDR3 consists of 14 residues. Germline-derived CDR1 and CDR2 are MNHEY and SMNVEV (reference sequence). DNA for the CDR3: TGTGCCAGCAGTAAATGGACAGGCACCGGGGAGCTGTTTTTT. Translation gives CASSKWTGTGELFF.

Many counts were recorded for this clonotype. The chain has TRBV20-1 and TRBJ2-3; 8 nucleotides agree with TRBD1. Germline V gene data show CDR1 as DFQATT and CDR2 as SNEGSKA (reference sequence). This CDR3 contains 13 residues. In DNA form, the CDR3 reads TGCAGCGCCAGGACAGGGCTGACAGATACGCAGTATTTT. Translating it yields CSARTGLTDTQYF.

This rearrangement joins TRBV4-2 to TRBJ2-1; TRBD2 is a possible D gene (5 bases). Germline lookup yields CDR1 LGHNA and CDR2 YNFKEQ. Trimming took off 2 bases at V and 10 bases at J, with 18 bases between the two ends. The CDR3 covers 15 residues. The CDR3 loop is CASSQRERRAMEQFF. In DNA form, the CDR3 reads TGTGCCAGCAGCCAAAGGGAGCGGCGGGCTATGGAGCAGTTCTTC.

The chain is built from TRBV6-5 and TRBJ1-2; 9 nucleotides line up with TRBD1. Per germline, CDR1 MNHEY and CDR2 SVGAGI. Trimming at V came to 6 bases and at J to 0 bases, leaving 8 bases not matched to a gene. CDR3 size: 16 residues. The CDR3 region is CASSLPGQGANYGYTF. The CDR3 DNA follows: TGTGCCAGCAGCTTACCGGGACAGGGCGCTAACTATGGCTACACCTTC.

V gene TRBV5-6 combines with J gene TRBJ2-1; D is ambiguous. Germline CDR1 reads SGHDT; CDR2 reads YYEEEE. The ends were cut back, 5 bases at V and 6 bases at J, with 12 bases in the middle. The CDR3 covers 13 residues. The CDR3 here is CASRLPGVNEQFF. The CDR3 DNA reads as TGTGCCAGCAGACTCCCAGGCGTCAATGAGCAGTTCTTC. Full variable domain (remainder filled in from reference TRBV5-6 and TRBJ2-1): DAGVTQSPTHLIKTRGQQVTLRCSPKSGHDTVSWYQQALGQGPQFIFQYYEEEERQRGNFPDRFSGHQFPNYSSELNVNALLLGDSALYLCASRLPGVNEQFFGPGTRLTVL.

The V gene is TRBV5-1, the J gene TRBJ1-1; D ambiguous. Trimming removed 0 bases from V and 5 bases from J, with 11 bases in between. The CDR3 totals 14 residues. The germline gives CDR1 SGHRS, CDR2 YFSETQ. The chain's CDR3 is CASSLVSGKTEAFF. The CDR3 nucleotides read TGCGCCAGCAGCTTGGTTTCTGGGAAAACTGAAGCTTTCTTT.

At least ten counts were recorded for this clonotype. V usage is TRBV29-1 and J usage is TRBJ2-7, with 9 bases that match TRBD1. Germline V gene data show CDR1 as SQVTM and CDR2 as ANQGSEA. With V trimmed by 2 bases and J by 6 bases, 5 bases remained unmatched. The CDR3 spans 13 residues. For the CDR3, the DNA is TGCAGCGTTGAACCCGGGACAGGGATCGAGCAGTACTTC. Encoded protein: CSVEPGTGIEQYF.